This T cell receptor (beta chain) was captured in a study of blood T cell repertoires in COVID-19. Across the whole study: Sites in the United States, Italy and Spain provided acute and convalescent COVID-19 samples. Nucleic acid was either cDNA or gDNA, and it came from T cells, B-cell-depleted T cells, or PBMCs.

With regard to this clone: Distinct nucleotide sequences in the sample also encode this CDR3.

As handled by the study authors: For nucleated cells, counts were estimated from reference gene primer amplification. The protocol was immunoSEQ multiplex PCR, while the TCRdb copy is restricted to in-frame clones and leaves out a portion. V and J calls plus clone size are reproduced from that table; the DNA served to infer D and trimming. The table lists some 460,000 clones, around nine tenths of them singletons. From germline, CDR1 is DFQATT and CDR2 SNEGSKA (reference sequence). The length of the CDR3 is 12 residues. Trimming left V 3 bases short and J 4 bases short, with 9 bases between. This receptor was identified in a woman aged 25 to 39 with acute or convalescent COVID-19. Sequencing used peripheral blood. This rearrangement joins TRBV20-1 to TRBJ1-2; tentatively, D is TRBD1 (5 bases). The CDR3, as DNA: TGCAGTGCTAGTCAGGGCTCCTATGGCTACACCTTC. Its protein product is CSASQGSYGYTF.